This T cell receptor beta chain derives from a study of T cells in Graves' hyperthyroidism and ophthalmopathy. Amplification targeted TCR beta CDR3 regions from RNA transcripts. During a first-round RT-PCR of the TCR CDR3, the HTBI primer set was used. Each CDR3 protein gets one entry after TCRdb re-called the multiplex PCR reads with MiXCR. The sample shows about 640,000 distinct CDR3 sequences, about 14% of them seen only once. The germline gives CDR1 SGHAT, CDR2 FQNNGV. The CDR3 loop spans 15 amino acids. Trimming removed 1 base from V and 1 base from J, with 10 bases in between. This clonotype has at least ten counts.

The chain recombines TRBV11-2 with TRBJ2-5, with D tentatively TRBD1 (5 bases). Sequencing was done on a sample of blood. This clonotype was sampled from a woman in her fifties or sixties with Graves' ophthalmopathy. The CDR3 loop reads CASSLGVQGQETQYF. The CDR3, as DNA: TGTGCCAGCAGCTTAGGGGTTCAGGGCCAAGAGACCCAGTACTTC.